This passage covers 12 T cell receptor beta chains from one sample sequenced in a study of cytomegalovirus exposure and HLA in healthy donors. With 60 Vbeta and 13 Jbeta primers, the PCR was carried out. TCRdb's copy holds only in-frame clones and misses some; the assay was immunoSEQ multiplex PCR. The sample comprises 100,000 to 150,000 clones, 75% to 85% of which are singletons, and under 3.5% rests with the top ten. Sequenced sample: PBMCs. Receptors were obtained from a man aged 45-65 years in good health and CMV-seronegative.

The chain combines TRBV7-9 with TRBJ2-7, with TRBD1 identical over 7 bases. Germline-derived CDR1 and CDR2 are SEHNR and FQNEAQ (reference sequence). This CDR3 comprises 14 residues. J lost 0 bases, V lost 5 bases, and 4 bases had no gene match. CDR3 residues: CASSQTGFSYEQYF. The CDR3 nucleotides read TGTGCCAGCAGCCAGACAGGGTTCTCCTACGAGCAGTACTTC. The variable domain in full, with the rest retrieved from reference TRBV7-9 and TRBJ2-7, is DTGVSQNPRHKITKRGQNVTFRCDPISEHNRLYWYRQTLGQGPEFLTYFQNEAQLEKSRLLSDRFSAERPKGSFSTLEIQRTEQGDSAMYLCASSQTGFSYEQYFGPGTRLTVT.

V is TRBV5-6 and J is TRBJ2-1, with TRBD1 identical over 7 bases. CDR3 length equals 16 residues. CDR1 and CDR2 from the germline V gene are SGHDT and YYEEEE. V dropped 2 bases and J dropped 1; count of bases not matched to a gene: 6. The CDR3 is CASSFKTGRSYNEQFF. DNA for the CDR3: TGTGCCAGCAGCTTTAAGACAGGGCGATCCTACAATGAGCAGTTCTTC.

This chain links TRBV25-1 with TRBJ2-3; D perhaps matches TRBD2 (5 bases). The germline V gene has CDR1 MGHDK and CDR2 SYGVNS. The CDR3 is made up of 13 amino acids. Trimming stripped 8 bases from V and 2 bases from J, with 11 bases between. CDR3 amino acids: CASETDYTDTQYF. For the CDR3, the DNA is TGTGCCAGCGAGACTGACTACACAGATACGCAGTATTTT.

The V and J genes are TRBV30 and TRBJ1-5; D is unclear. The germline gives CDR1 GTSNPN, CDR2 SVGIG (reference sequence). CDR3 size: 13 residues. With 1 base removed from V and 7 bases from J, the gap between germline ends came to 11 bases. The CDR3 nucleotides read TGTGCCTGGAGTGGAGGGCATGGGCAGCCCCAGCATTTT. It translates to CAWSGGHGQPQHF. The whole variable domain, filled in from reference TRBV30 and TRBJ1-5, reads SQTIHQWPATLVQPVGSPLSLECTVEGTSNPNLYWYRQAAGRGLQLLFYSVGIGQISSEVPQNLSASRPQDRQFILSSKKLLLSDSGFYLCAWSGGHGQPQHFGDGTRLSIL.

This clone has a single count. The chain carries TRBV5-4 and TRBJ1-2, with 8 bases identical to TRBD1. Losses at the gene ends were 4 bases for V and 5 bases for J; bases not matched to a gene: 13. CDR1 is SGHNT, CDR2 YYREEE, per germline (reference sequence). The CDR3 covers 16 residues. The CDR3 spells CASSPGQGGLGYGYTF. The CDR3 DNA is TGTGCCAGCAGCCCCGGACAGGGAGGCCTAGGGTATGGCTACACCTTC. The variable domain in full, completed from reference TRBV5-4 and TRBJ1-2, reads ETGVTQSPTHLIKTRGQQVTLRCSSQSGHNTVSWYQQALGQGPQFIFQYYREEENGRGNFPPRFSGLQFPNYSSELNVNALELDDSALYLCASSPGQGGLGYGYTFGSGTRLTVV.

The V and J genes are TRBV4-1 and TRBJ2-1; 9 bases are shared with TRBD2. The trim removed 1 base at V and 5 bases at J, leaving 6 bases unmatched. The CDR3 length is 16 residues. CDR1 and CDR2 (germline): MGHRA, YSYEKL. CDR3 protein: CASSQVGGGAHNEQFF. DNA of the CDR3: TGCGCCAGCAGCCAAGTTGGCGGGGGGGCTCACAATGAGCAGTTCTTC.

The gene calls are TRBV5-5 and TRBJ2-3, with TRBD1 identical over 7 bases. CDR1 is SGHKS, CDR2 YYEKEE, per germline (reference sequence). The CDR3 has 15 amino acids. After removal of 0 bases from V and 2 bases from J, the junction contained 3 bases not matched to a gene. CDR3 in DNA: TGTGCCAGCAGCTTGGATGGGACAGTCACAGATACGCAGTATTTT. It is translated as CASSLDGTVTDTQYF.

V gene TRBV7-9 combines with J gene TRBJ1-1; D not resolved. The CDR3 is 13 amino acids. Trimming shortened V by 1 base and J by 7 bases, and 10 bases separated the two germline ends. Germline values: CDR1 SEHNR, CDR2 FQNEAQ (reference sequence). CDR3 residues: CASSLEADNEAFF. CDR3 DNA: TGTGCCAGCAGCTTAGAAGCGGATAATGAAGCTTTCTTT.

This rearrangement joins TRBV5-4 to TRBJ2-7; 9 nucleotides line up with TRBD2. The CDR3 totals 15 residues. V shed 6 bases, J shed 6 bases, and the junction held 13 bases outside the gene matches. The germline gives CDR1 SGHNT, CDR2 YYREEE (reference sequence). The CDR3 reads CASTPGIAGDLEQYF. In nucleotides, the CDR3 is TGTGCCAGCACCCCAGGCATAGCGGGGGATCTCGAGCAGTACTTC.

The CDR3 bases are TGTGCCAGCAGAGAACCGGGACAGGGGAACACTGAAGCTTTCTTT. Its translation: CASREPGQGNTEAFF. This chain joins TRBV2 and TRBJ1-1, with 9 bases identical to TRBD1. J was trimmed by 1 base and V by 6 bases; bases with no gene match: 6. Germline V gene lookup returns CDR1 SNHLY and CDR2 FYNNEI. This CDR3 contains 15 residues. Together with reference TRBV2 and TRBJ1-1, the CDR3 gives the full variable domain: EPEVTQTPSHQVTQMGQEVILRCVPISNHLYFYWYRQILGQKVEFLVSFYNNEISEKSEIFDDQFSVERPDGSNFTLKIRSTKLEDSAMYFCASREPGQGNTEAFFGQGTRLTVV.

The chain employs TRBV9 and TRBJ2-1; 11 bases fit TRBD2. This CDR3 has 16 residues. Germline-derived CDR1 and CDR2 are SGDLS and YYNGEE. J was trimmed by 3 bases and V by 1 base; bases with no gene match: 3. The CDR3, as DNA: TGTGCCAGCAGCGTAATGGGACTAGCGGACTACAATGAGCAGTTCTTC. Translated: CASSVMGLADYNEQFF.

The V gene is TRBV13, the J gene TRBJ2-1; 13 positions match TRBD2. Germline values: CDR1 PRHDT, CDR2 FYEKMQ (reference sequence). V lost 6 bases and J lost 0; bases outside the gene matches: 5. CDR3 length: 17 amino acids. The CDR3 DNA is TGTGCCAGCAGACTAGCGGGGGGGTTTAGCTCCTACAATGAGCAGTTCTTC. Translated: CASRLAGGFSSYNEQFF.